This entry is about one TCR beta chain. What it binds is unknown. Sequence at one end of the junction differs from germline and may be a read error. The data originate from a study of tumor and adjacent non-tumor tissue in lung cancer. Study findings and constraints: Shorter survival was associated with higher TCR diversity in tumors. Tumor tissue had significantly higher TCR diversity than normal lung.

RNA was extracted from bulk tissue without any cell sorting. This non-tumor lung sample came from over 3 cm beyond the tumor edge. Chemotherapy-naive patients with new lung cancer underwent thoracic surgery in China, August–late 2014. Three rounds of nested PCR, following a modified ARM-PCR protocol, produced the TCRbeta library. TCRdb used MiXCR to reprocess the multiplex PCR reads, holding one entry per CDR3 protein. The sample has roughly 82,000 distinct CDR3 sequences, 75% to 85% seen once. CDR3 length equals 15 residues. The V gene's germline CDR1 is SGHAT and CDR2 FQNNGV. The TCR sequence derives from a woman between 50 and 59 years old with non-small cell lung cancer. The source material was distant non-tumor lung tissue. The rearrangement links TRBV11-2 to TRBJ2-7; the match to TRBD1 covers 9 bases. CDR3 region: CASSTGTGCAYDQHF. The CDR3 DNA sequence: TGTGCCAGCAGCACCGGGACAGGGTGCGCCTACGACCAGCACTTC.